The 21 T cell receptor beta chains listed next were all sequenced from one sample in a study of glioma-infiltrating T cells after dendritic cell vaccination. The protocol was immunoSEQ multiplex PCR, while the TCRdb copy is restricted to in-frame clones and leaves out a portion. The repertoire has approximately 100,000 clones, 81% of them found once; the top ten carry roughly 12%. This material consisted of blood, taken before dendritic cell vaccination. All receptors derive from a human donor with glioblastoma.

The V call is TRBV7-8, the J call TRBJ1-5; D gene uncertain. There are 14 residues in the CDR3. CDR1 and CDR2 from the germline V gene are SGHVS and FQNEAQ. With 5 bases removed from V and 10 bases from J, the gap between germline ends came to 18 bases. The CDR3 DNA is TGTGCCAGCAGCCCCGACTTGAATCGGCCTCCCCAGCATTTT. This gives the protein CASSPDLNRPPQHF.

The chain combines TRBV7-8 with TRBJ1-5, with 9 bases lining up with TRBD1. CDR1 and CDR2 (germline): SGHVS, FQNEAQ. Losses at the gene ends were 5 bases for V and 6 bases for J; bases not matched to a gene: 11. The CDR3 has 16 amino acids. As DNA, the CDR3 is TGTGCCAGCAGCACCACCGGGACAGGGCGGACTCAGCCCCAGCATTTT. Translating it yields CASSTTGTGRTQPQHF.

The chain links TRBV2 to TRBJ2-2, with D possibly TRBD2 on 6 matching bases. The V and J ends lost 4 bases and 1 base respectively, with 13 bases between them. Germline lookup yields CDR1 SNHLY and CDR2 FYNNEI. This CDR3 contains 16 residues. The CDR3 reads CASSALGRMNTGELFF. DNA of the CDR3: TGTGCCAGCAGTGCACTCGGGAGAATGAACACCGGGGAGCTGTTTTTT.

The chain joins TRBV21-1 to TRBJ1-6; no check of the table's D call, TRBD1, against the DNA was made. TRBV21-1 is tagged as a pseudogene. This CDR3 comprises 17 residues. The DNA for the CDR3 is TGTGCCAGCAGCAGAGACAGGCGCGCCTCCTATAATTCACCCCTCCACTTT. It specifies CASSRDRRASYNSPLHF.

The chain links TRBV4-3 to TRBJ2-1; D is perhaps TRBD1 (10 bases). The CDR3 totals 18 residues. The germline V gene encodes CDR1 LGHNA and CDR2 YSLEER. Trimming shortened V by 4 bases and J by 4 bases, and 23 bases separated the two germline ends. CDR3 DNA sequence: TGCGCCAGCAGCCCGACAGGGGGCTCTAGCGGGGCATACAATGAGCAGTTCTTC. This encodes CASSPTGGSSGAYNEQFF.

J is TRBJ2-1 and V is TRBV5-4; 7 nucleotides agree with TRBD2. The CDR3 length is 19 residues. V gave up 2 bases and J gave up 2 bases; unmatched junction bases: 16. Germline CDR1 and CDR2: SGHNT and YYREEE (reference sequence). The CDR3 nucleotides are TGTGCCAGCAGCTTAGGGGCGGGGGAGACGCACACTACCTACAATGAGCAGTTCTTC. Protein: CASSLGAGETHTTYNEQFF. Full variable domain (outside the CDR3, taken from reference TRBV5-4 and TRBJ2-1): ETGVTQSPTHLIKTRGQQVTLRCSSQSGHNTVSWYQQALGQGPQFIFQYYREEENGRGNFPPRFSGLQFPNYSSELNVNALELDDSALYLCASSLGAGETHTTYNEQFFGPGTRLTVL.

This CDR3 is CAWTSGGLDGYTF. The CDR3 nucleotides read TGTGCCTGGACCTCCGGGGGGCTCGATGGCTACACCTTC. The chain links TRBV30 to TRBJ1-2; D perhaps matches TRBD1 (6 bases). Trimming took 4 bases from V and 6 from J, leaving 15 bases between them. The CDR3 spans 13 residues. Germline V lookup: CDR1 GTSNPN, CDR2 SVGIG (reference sequence).

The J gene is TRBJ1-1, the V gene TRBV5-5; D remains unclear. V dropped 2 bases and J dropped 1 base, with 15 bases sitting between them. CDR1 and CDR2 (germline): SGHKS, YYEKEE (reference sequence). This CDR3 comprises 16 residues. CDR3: CASSLRERRSNTEAFF. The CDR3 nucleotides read TGTGCCAGCAGCTTAAGGGAGCGGCGTTCGAACACTGAAGCTTTCTTT.

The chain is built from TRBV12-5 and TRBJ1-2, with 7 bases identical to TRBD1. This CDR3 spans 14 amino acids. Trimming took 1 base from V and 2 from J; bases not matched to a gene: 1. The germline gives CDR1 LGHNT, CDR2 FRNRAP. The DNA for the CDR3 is TGTGCTAGTGGTTTGGAGGGACAGAACTATGGCTACACCTTC. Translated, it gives CASGLEGQNYGYTF.

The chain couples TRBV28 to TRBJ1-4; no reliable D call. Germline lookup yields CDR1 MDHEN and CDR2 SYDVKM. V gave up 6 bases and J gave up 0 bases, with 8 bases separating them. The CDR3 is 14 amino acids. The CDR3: CASSLPATNEKLFF. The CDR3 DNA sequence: TGTGCCAGCAGCCTGCCAGCAACTAATGAAAAACTGTTTTTT.

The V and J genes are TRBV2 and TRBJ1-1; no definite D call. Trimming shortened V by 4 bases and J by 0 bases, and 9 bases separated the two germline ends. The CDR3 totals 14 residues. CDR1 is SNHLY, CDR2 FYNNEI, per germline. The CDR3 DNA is TGTGCCAGCAGTGTAAAACTGATGAACACTGAAGCTTTCTTT. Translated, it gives CASSVKLMNTEAFF.

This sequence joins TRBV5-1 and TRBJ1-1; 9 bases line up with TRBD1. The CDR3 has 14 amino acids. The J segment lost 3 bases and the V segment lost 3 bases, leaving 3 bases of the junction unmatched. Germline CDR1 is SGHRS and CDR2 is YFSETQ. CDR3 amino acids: CASSSGQGDTEAFF. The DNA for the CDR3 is TGCGCCAGCAGCTCGGGACAGGGTGACACTGAAGCTTTCTTT.

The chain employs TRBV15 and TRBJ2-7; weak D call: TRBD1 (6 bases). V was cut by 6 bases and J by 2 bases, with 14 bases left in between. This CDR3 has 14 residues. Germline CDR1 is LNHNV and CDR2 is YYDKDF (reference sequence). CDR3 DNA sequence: TGTGCCACCAGGGATAAACAGGGTACCTACGAGCAGTACTTC. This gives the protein CATRDKQGTYEQYF.

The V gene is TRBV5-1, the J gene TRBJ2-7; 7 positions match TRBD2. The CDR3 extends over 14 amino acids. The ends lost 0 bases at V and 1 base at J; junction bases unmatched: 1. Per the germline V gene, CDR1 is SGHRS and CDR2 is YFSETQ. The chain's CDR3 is CASSLALASYEQYF. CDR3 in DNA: TGCGCCAGCAGCTTGGCACTAGCGTCCTACGAGCAGTACTTC.

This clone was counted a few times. The CDR3, as DNA: TGCGCCAGCAGTGAGTCGGCAAACTATGGCTACACCTTC. The encoded protein is CASSESANYGYTF. This rearrangement joins TRBV10-1 to TRBJ1-2; D unresolved. This CDR3 contains 13 residues. Germline V lookup: CDR1 WNHNN, CDR2 SYGVQD (reference sequence). Trimming pared 0 bases from V and 2 bases from J, leaving 4 bases between.

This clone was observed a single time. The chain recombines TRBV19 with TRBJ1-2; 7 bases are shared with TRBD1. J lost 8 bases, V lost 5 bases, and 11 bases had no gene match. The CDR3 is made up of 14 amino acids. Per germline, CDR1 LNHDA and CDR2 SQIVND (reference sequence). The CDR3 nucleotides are TGTGCCAGTAGTTATGGGACAGTTGGTGACGGCTACACCTTC. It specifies CASSYGTVGDGYTF.

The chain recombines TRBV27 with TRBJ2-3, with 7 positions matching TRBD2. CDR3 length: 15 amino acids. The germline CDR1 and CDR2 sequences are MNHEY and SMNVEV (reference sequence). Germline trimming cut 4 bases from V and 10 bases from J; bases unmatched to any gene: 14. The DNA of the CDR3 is TGTGCCAGCAGTTCAATCGTCGGGACTACCGTCCCGCAGTATTTT. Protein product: CASSSIVGTTVPQYF.

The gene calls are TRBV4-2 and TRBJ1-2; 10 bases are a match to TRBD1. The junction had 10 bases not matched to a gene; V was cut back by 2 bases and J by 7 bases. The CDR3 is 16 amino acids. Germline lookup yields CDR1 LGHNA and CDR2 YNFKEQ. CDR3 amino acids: CASSQLGTGELVGYTF. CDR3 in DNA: TGTGCCAGCAGCCAATTGGGGACAGGGGAGTTAGTTGGCTACACCTTC.

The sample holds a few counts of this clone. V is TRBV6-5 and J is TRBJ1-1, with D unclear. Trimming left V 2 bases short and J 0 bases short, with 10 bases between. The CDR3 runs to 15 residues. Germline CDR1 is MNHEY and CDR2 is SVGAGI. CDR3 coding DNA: TGTGCCAGCAGTTACCGGGGAGCATTGAACACTGAAGCTTTCTTT. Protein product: CASSYRGALNTEAFF.

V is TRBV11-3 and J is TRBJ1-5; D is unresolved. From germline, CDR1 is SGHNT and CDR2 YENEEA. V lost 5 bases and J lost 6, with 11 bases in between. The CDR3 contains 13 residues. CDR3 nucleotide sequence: TGTGCCAGCAGCCACGCCGTCGGTCAGCCCCAGCATTTT. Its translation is CASSHAVGQPQHF.

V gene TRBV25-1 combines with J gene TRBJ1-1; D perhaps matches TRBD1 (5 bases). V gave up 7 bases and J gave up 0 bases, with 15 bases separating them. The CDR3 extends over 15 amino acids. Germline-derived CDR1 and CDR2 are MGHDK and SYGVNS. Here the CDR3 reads CASKPGLRMNTEAFF. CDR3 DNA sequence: TGTGCCAGCAAGCCGGGACTTCGCATGAACACTGAAGCTTTCTTT. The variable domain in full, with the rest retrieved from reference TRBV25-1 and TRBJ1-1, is EADIYQTPRYLVIGTGKKITLECSQTMGHDKMYWYQQDPGMELHLIHYSYGVNSTEKGDLSSESTVSRIRTEHFPLTLESARPSHTSQYLCASKPGLRMNTEAFFGQGTRLTVV.